The rows below give T cell receptor beta chains drawn from one sample of a study of cytomegalovirus exposure and HLA in healthy donors. Sequencing was performed with immunoSEQ multiplex PCR; in TCRdb, only in-frame clones are kept and a portion is missing. The profile covers approximately 160,000 clones, with roughly 70% appearing a single time and less than 3.5% taken by the ten largest. Material: PBMCs. The origin of the receptors is a middle-aged woman in good health and CMV-seropositive. Each CDR3 is given with its conserved first and last residue.

>TRBV7-3|TRBJ1-6
CASSLNAGTVNSPLHF
>TRBV9|TRBJ2-5
CASSAWDSPSETQYF
>TRBV11-2|TRBJ2-2
CASSRGMDNTGELFF
>TRBV27|TRBJ2-7
CASSRGLAGGISYEQYF
>TRBV10-1|TRBJ1-4
CASRPGQALTTNEKLFF
>TRBV18|TRBJ1-5
CASSPRGTPEEPQHF
>TRBV2|TRBJ2-7
CASSRTSGTYEQYF
>TRBV27|TRBJ1-1
CASRQTPTGAEALF
>TRBV4-1|TRBJ2-3
CASRWRGAGTDTQYF
>TRBV9|TRBJ1-1
CASSVGPYLGVTTEAFF
>TRBV28|TRBJ2-6
CASSLGQAAGANVLTF
>TRBV9|TRBJ2-2
CASSLGQATGELFF
>TRBV7-2|TRBJ2-1
CASSTRRLAGAGGEQFF
>TRBV7-2|TRBJ2-3
CASSLLTDTQYF
>TRBV28|TRBJ2-5
CASSSPPSGQETQYF
>TRBV28|TRBJ2-5
CASSLPGGFDQETQYF
>TRBV28|TRBJ1-5
CASSLANINQPQHF
>TRBV27|TRBJ2-4
CASIPRYF
>TRBV10-3|TRBJ2-5
CAISRQGAQETQYF
>TRBV19|TRBJ1-1
CASSSKGATEAFF
>TRBV5-4|TRBJ1-2
CASSSTGPYGYTF
>TRBV7-9|TRBJ1-2
CASSLPRQSNYGYTF
>TRBV6-5|TRBJ2-6
CASSGQGAGANVLTF
>TRBV5-1|TRBJ2-7
CASREGTYEQYF
>TRBV10-3|TRBJ1-2
CATGSAGESGYGYPF
>TRBV25-1|TRBJ2-3
CASSPRGRDTQYF
>TRBV6-5|TRBJ2-2
CASSYSRGTGAGELFF
>TRBV4-3|TRBJ2-7
CASSHSRSGVPYEQYF
>TRBV4-2|TRBJ2-3
CASSQSLAGGPGSTDTQYF
>TRBV27|TRBJ1-3
CASSLRGQKGLSGNTIYF
>TRBV2|TRBJ2-1
CASSFIGTGGLNEQFF
>TRBV5-8|TRBJ2-6
CASSHRLGANVLTF
>TRBV27|TRBJ1-2
CASMTVGYGYTF
>TRBV4-2|TRBJ2-7
CASSQRLAGAYEQYF
>TRBV7-3|TRBJ2-5
CASSLRLAGVGEQYF
>TRBV10-3|TRBJ1-1
CAISNRQGSGTEAFF
>TRBV27|TRBJ1-2
CASSLRLGGYGYTF
>TRBV19|TRBJ1-1
CASRSMNTEAFF
>TRBV2|TRBJ1-2
CASSEVGEENNYGYTF
>TRBV15|TRBJ2-2
CATRTGSLNTGELFF
>TRBV10-3|TRBJ2-3
CAISSGGQDTQYF